A single sample gave rise to the 10 T cell receptor beta chains below, sequenced in a study of T-cell memory formation after mild COVID-19. TCRdb independently ran MiXCR on the 5' RACE reads; one entry per CDR3 protein. The sample includes about 500,000 distinct CDR3 sequences, around 20% of them seen just once. Material: PBMCs or a T cell subset sorted from them (not recorded which). The receptors stem from an adult woman who had mild COVID-19 (a few samples of this study predate the infection). Cell type and time point are not known.

The chain joins TRBV24-1 to TRBJ1-2; D not certain. The CDR3 runs 12 residues. Germline CDR1 is KGHDR and CDR2 is SFDVKD. V was trimmed by 5 bases and J by 5 bases, leaving 8 bases between them. The CDR3: CATSATDYGYTF. The DNA for the CDR3 is TGTGCCACCAGTGCTACGGATTATGGCTACACCTTC.

This clonotype was seen a few times. The junction departs from germline at one end; a sequencing error may be responsible. The chain is built from TRBV7-3 and TRBJ2-2; D possibly corresponds to TRBD1 (6 bases). Germline CDR1 SGHTA, CDR2 FQGTGA. The length of the CDR3 is 18 residues. The DNA of the CDR3 is TGTGCCAGCAGCTTACGACCGCCGGGACACCAGAACGCCGGGGAGCTGTTTTTT. This sequence encodes CASSLRPPGHQNAGELFF. The whole variable domain, filled in from reference TRBV7-3 and TRBJ2-2, reads GAGVSQTPSNKVTEKGKYVELRCDPISGHTALYWYRQSLGQGPEFLIYFQGTGAADDSGLPNDRFFAVRPEGSVSTLKIQRTERGDSAVYLCASSLRPPGHQNAGELFFGEGSRLTVL.

The genes are TRBV7-6 and TRBJ2-6, with 7 bases aligning to TRBD2. There are 17 residues in the CDR3. Germline CDR1 reads SGHVS; CDR2 reads FNYEAQ. The J segment lost 0 bases and the V segment lost 5 bases, leaving 7 bases of the junction unmatched. The CDR3 protein is CASSPTGGYSGANVLTF. CDR3 DNA: TGTGCCAGCAGCCCGACCGGGGGGTACTCTGGGGCCAACGTCCTGACTTTC.

The chain couples TRBV12-3 or TRBV12-4 to TRBJ2-7; perhaps TRBD2 as D (5 bases). This CDR3 comprises 14 residues. With 6 bases removed from V and 3 bases from J, the gap between germline ends came to 15 bases. The CDR3 protein is CASRFMPEGYEQYF. The CDR3 nucleotides read TGTGCCAGCAGGTTCATGCCAGAGGGCTACGAGCAGTACTTC.

The chain has TRBV20-1 and TRBJ2-7; 8 bases are a match to TRBD1. The CDR3 extends over 16 amino acids. Germline CDR1 reads DFQATT; CDR2 reads SNEGSKA (reference sequence). Unmatched junction bases numbered 14, after V lost 2 bases and J lost 5 bases. The CDR3 here is CSARLRRGAGGHEQYF. The CDR3 DNA follows: TGCAGTGCTAGACTAAGAAGGGGGGCAGGGGGCCACGAGCAGTACTTC.

The chain is built from TRBV12-3 or TRBV12-4 and TRBJ2-3; TRBD1 matches 8 bases. The CDR3 contains 14 residues. V trimming: 7 bases; J trimming: 4 bases; junction bases outside the gene matches: 7. CDR3 sequence reads: CASNAGQGADTQYF. CDR3 bases: TGTGCCAGCAATGCCGGACAGGGCGCAGATACGCAGTATTTT.

This clonotype was detected many times. V gene TRBV5-1 combines with J gene TRBJ2-7; TRBD1 agrees at 8 bases. CDR1 and CDR2 (germline): SGHRS, YFSETQ. This CDR3 has 15 residues. V lost 0 bases and J lost 0; bases outside the gene matches: 2. CDR3: CASSLGTGLSYEQYF. CDR3 in DNA: TGCGCCAGCAGCTTGGGGACAGGGCTCTCCTACGAGCAGTACTTC.

The chain has TRBV2 and TRBJ2-2, with D uncertain. CDR1 and CDR2 from the germline V gene are SNHLY and FYNNEI. The CDR3 has 17 amino acids. Trimming stripped 1 base from V and 4 bases from J, with 16 bases between. DNA of the CDR3: TGTGCCAGCAGTGAAGTTTTGGTCGTCCGAGGCACCGGGGAGCTGTTTTTT. Translated: CASSEVLVVRGTGELFF.

This clonotype was detected only a few times. The V and J genes are TRBV21-1 and TRBJ1-5; the table's D gene call, TRBD1, was not cross checked with the DNA. TRBV21-1 is a pseudogene locus. The CDR3 length is 20 residues. The CDR3 DNA is TGTGCCAGCAGCAAAGGGTCTCGGAGTTACGGACAGGGAGAAGGGCAGCCCCAGCATTTT. It yields the protein CASSKGSRSYGQGEGQPQHF.

This clonotype was counted only a few times. V is TRBV7-8 and J is TRBJ2-7; D is uncertain. CDR1 SGHVS and CDR2 FQNEAQ come from the germline V gene. V dropped 1 base and J dropped 2 bases, with 9 bases sitting between them. The CDR3 is 14 residues long. CDR3 in DNA: TGTGCCAGCAGCTTAGAACTTTCTACCTACGAGCAGTACTTC. Protein sequence: CASSLELSTYEQYF.